These 11 T cell receptor beta chains were all obtained from the same sample, sequenced in a study of cytomegalovirus exposure and HLA in healthy donors. This PCR relied on a set of 60 Vbeta primers and 13 Jbeta primers. Assay used: immunoSEQ multiplex PCR; TCRdb lists only in-frame clones, some missing. This table has under 150,000 clones, about 80% appearing once. Sample: PBMCs. Source of these receptors: a young man in good health and CMV-seronegative.

The chain links TRBV7-9 to TRBJ1-1; D call uncertain. Germline V lookup: CDR1 SEHNR, CDR2 FQNEAQ (reference sequence). The CDR3 sequence is 13 residues long. V dropped 3 bases and J dropped 1 base, with 6 bases sitting between them. This chain's CDR3 is CASSFPGNTEAFF. In DNA form, the CDR3 reads TGTGCCAGCAGCTTCCCAGGGAACACTGAAGCTTTCTTT.

In this sample, this clone turned up once. The chain employs TRBV2 and TRBJ1-5, with 8 bases lining up with TRBD1. V gave up 4 bases and J gave up 5 bases; unmatched junction bases: 7. There are 15 residues in the CDR3. Germline V gene data show CDR1 as SNHLY and CDR2 as FYNNEI. The DNA for the CDR3 is TGTGCCAGCAGTGGGGGGACAGGACCTTATCAGCCCCAGCATTTT. It translates to CASSGGTGPYQPQHF.

V usage is TRBV2 and J usage is TRBJ2-1; a weak D match, TRBD2 (5 bases). Trimming removed 10 bases from V and 0 bases from J, with 13 bases in between. CDR1 SNHLY and CDR2 FYNNEI come from the germline V gene. This CDR3 is 14 amino acids long. The CDR3 spells CAIPIGSSYNEQFF. The CDR3 nucleotides are TGTGCCATTCCCATTGGGAGCTCCTACAATGAGCAGTTCTTC. Full variable domain (remainder filled in from reference TRBV2 and TRBJ2-1): EPEVTQTPSHQVTQMGQEVILRCVPISNHLYFYWYRQILGQKVEFLVSFYNNEISEKSEIFDDQFSVERPDGSNFTLKIRSTKLEDSAMYFCAIPIGSSYNEQFFGPGTRLTVL.

The chain uses TRBV29-1 and TRBJ2-2; 13 bases fit TRBD2. CDR3 length: 20 residues. Looked up from germline, CDR1 is SQVTM and CDR2 is ANQGSEA. V lost 0 bases and J lost 1; bases outside the gene matches: 11. The CDR3: CSVEDPRTSGGLMNTGELFF. CDR3 nucleotide sequence: TGCAGCGTTGAAGACCCTCGGACTAGCGGGGGCCTGATGAACACCGGGGAGCTGTTTTTT.

The chain carries TRBV27 and TRBJ2-2; D gene uncertain. The germline V gene encodes CDR1 MNHEY and CDR2 SMNVEV (reference sequence). Between the trimmed V and J ends, which lost 7 bases and 1 base, there was a span of 10 bases. This CDR3 has 14 amino acids. In DNA form, the CDR3 reads TGTGCCAGCATCACCACGGGGAACACCGGGGAGCTGTTTTTT. Translation gives CASITTGNTGELFF.

This clone was detected once. The chain uses TRBV11-3 and TRBJ2-7; D unresolved. The germline CDR1 and CDR2 sequences are SGHNT and YENEEA. V was trimmed by 4 bases and J by 1 base, leaving 11 bases between them. The CDR3 is made up of 14 amino acids. CDR3 DNA sequence: TGTGCCAGCAGCTCTTCAGGATTTTCCTACGAGCAGTACTTC. It is translated as CASSSSGFSYEQYF.

The rearrangement joins TRBV5-1 to TRBJ2-1; TRBD2 agrees at 10 bases. CDR3 length equals 15 residues. Germline CDR1 is SGHRS and CDR2 is YFSETQ. Trimming at V came to 2 bases and at J to 5 bases, leaving 4 bases not matched to a gene. CDR3 amino acids: CASSLAGGSNNEQFF. CDR3 bases: TGCGCCAGCAGCTTAGCGGGAGGGTCTAACAATGAGCAGTTCTTC.

The gene calls are TRBV27 and TRBJ2-7; D uncertain. CDR3 size: 15 residues. V was clipped by 0 bases and J by 0 bases, with 9 bases between them. CDR1 is MNHEY and CDR2 is SMNVEV in the germline V gene (reference sequence). The CDR3 region has the DNA TGTGCCAGCAGTTTATCGGCAGGCAACTCCTACGAGCAGTACTTC. Translated, it gives CASSLSAGNSYEQYF.

The V call is TRBV30, the J call TRBJ2-2; 9 bases are a match to TRBD1. J lost 4 bases, V lost 4 bases, and 1 base had no gene match. The CDR3 sequence is 13 residues long. CDR1 and CDR2 (germline): GTSNPN, SVGIG (reference sequence). The CDR3 DNA is TGTGCCTGGACGGACAGGGGCACCGGGGAGCTGTTTTTT. As protein: CAWTDRGTGELFF.

The V and J genes are TRBV15 and TRBJ1-5; TRBD1 agrees at 8 bases. The CDR3 spans 16 residues. Unmatched junction bases numbered 7, after V lost 3 bases and J lost 3 bases. Germline loops: CDR1 LNHNV, CDR2 YYDKDF (reference sequence). The CDR3 region has the DNA TGTGCCACCAGCAGGGTCCAGGGGGCCGACAATCAGCCCCAGCATTTT. Translation: CATSRVQGADNQPQHF.

The CDR3 is CASSPHYPTGDEQFF. DNA for the CDR3: TGTGCCAGCAGCCCGCATTACCCGACAGGGGATGAGCAGTTCTTC. V and J are TRBV7-9 and TRBJ2-1; TRBD1 aligns across 8 bases. The germline V gene encodes CDR1 SEHNR and CDR2 FQNEAQ (reference sequence). Unmatched junction bases numbered 11, after V lost 5 bases and J lost 8 bases. This CDR3 is built from 15 residues.